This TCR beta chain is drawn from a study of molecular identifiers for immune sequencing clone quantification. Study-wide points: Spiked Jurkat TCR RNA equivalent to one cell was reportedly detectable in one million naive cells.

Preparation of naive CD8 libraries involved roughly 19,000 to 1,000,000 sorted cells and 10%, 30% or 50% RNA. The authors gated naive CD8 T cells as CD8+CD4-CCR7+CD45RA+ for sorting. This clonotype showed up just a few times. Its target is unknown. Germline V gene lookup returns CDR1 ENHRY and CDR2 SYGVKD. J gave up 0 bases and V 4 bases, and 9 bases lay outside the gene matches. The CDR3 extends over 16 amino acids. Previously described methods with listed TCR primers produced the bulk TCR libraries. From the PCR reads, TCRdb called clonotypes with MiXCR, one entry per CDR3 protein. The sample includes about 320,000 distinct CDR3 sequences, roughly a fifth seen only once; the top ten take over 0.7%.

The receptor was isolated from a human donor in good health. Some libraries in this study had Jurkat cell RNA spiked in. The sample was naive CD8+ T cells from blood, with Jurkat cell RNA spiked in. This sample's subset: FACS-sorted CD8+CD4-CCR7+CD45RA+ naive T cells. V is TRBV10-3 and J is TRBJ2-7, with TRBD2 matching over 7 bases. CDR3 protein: CAISGISGLSSYEQYF. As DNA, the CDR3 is TGTGCCATCAGTGGTATTAGCGGGTTGAGCTCCTACGAGCAGTACTTC.